The clone carrying this T cell receptor beta chain was observed at least ten times. This entry comes from a study of T cells in Graves' hyperthyroidism and ophthalmopathy. This CDR3 is built from 16 residues. Germline loops: CDR1 SGHRS, CDR2 YFSETQ. V shed 0 bases, J shed 7 bases, and the junction held 9 bases outside the gene matches. Using RNA transcripts as the source, TCR beta CDR3 regions were amplified. First-round RT-PCR targeting the TCR CDR3 was performed with the HTBI primer set. MiXCR, run by TCRdb on the multiplex PCR reads, gives a single entry per CDR3 protein. The table records about 300,000 distinct CDR3 sequences, about 25% of them present only once.

This receptor was taken from a man aged 40-49 years with Graves' hyperthyroidism that later progressed to Graves' ophthalmopathy. V and J are TRBV5-1 and TRBJ2-4, with 8 bases that match TRBD1. Material: blood. The CDR3: CASSLEAGNRGNIQYF. The CDR3 nucleotides are TGCGCCAGCAGCTTGGAGGCCGGGAACAGGGGGAACATTCAGTACTTC. The entire variable domain, with the rest obtained from reference TRBV5-1 and TRBJ2-4, is as follows: KAGVTQTPRYLIKTRGQQVTLSCSPISGHRSVSWYQQTPGQGLQFLFEYFSETQRNKGNFPGRFSGRQFSNSRSEMNVSTLELGDSALYLCASSLEAGNRGNIQYFGAGTRLSVL.